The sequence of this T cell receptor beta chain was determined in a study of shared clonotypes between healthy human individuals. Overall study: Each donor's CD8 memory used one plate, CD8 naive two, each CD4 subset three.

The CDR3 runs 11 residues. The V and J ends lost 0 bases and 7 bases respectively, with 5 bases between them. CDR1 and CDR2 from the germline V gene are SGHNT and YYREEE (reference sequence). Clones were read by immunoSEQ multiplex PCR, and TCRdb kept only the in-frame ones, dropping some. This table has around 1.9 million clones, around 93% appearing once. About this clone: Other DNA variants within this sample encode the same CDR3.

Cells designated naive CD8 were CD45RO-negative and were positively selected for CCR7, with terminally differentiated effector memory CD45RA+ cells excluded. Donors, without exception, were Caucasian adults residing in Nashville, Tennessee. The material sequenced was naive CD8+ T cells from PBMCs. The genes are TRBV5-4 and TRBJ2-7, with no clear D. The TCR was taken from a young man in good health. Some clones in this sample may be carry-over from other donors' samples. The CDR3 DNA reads TGTGCCAGCAGCTTGGAGGCGGAGCAGTACTTC. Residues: CASSLEAEQYF.